What follows are 6 T cell receptor beta chains derived from one specimen sequenced in a study of T cells in women clearing cervical HPV infection. The protocol was immunoSEQ multiplex PCR, while the TCRdb copy is restricted to in-frame clones and leaves out a portion. The sample's table shows under 45,000 clones. The sample was blood buffy coat. The source is a woman aged 18 to 75 with a cervical HPV16 infection that either progressed to CIN3+ or cleared (not recorded which).

A remark on this clone: The read finishes 3 residues shy of the CDR3 end, and the germline J gene is used to complete it. V is TRBV28 and J is TRBJ2-1; TRBD2 matches 7 bases. Germline CDR1 MDHEN, CDR2 SYDVKM. The CDR3 runs to 16 residues. V was pared by 4 bases and J by 8 bases, with 14 bases of the junction left unmatched. The sequenced part of the CDR3 DNA is TGTGCCAGCAGTTCCCCGGCGGCGGGAGTGGATTATGAG. Protein: CASSSPAAGVDYE. The whole CDR3 region reads CASSSPAAGVDYEQFF.

A word on this clone: The sequence runs out 3 residues before the end of the CDR3; the remainder is reconstructed from the germline J gene. V is TRBV20-1 and J is TRBJ2-3, with D possibly TRBD2 on 6 matching bases. CDR1 and CDR2 (germline): DFQATT, SNEGSKA (reference sequence). The CDR3 covers 10 residues. CDR3 DNA (partial): TGCAGTGCTGCCGGGGGTGCG. It codes for CSAAGGA. The CDR3 in full is CSAAGGAQYF.

CDR3 sequence: CASREPGNSSPLHF. CDR3 DNA (partial): TGTGCCAGCAGAGAGCCCGGAAATAGCTCACCC. The chain joins TRBV2 to TRBJ1-6; D unresolved. With the read ending 3 residues before the CDR3 end, the germline J gene is used to fill in that end. The CDR3 consists of 14 residues. V dropped 6 bases and J dropped 10 bases, with 16 bases sitting between them. Per the germline V gene, CDR1 is SNHLY and CDR2 is FYNNEI.

Comments on this clone: From the germline J gene comes the end of the CDR3, since the read stops 3 residues before it. The chain combines TRBV6-1 with TRBJ2-7; 10 bases fit TRBD2. V dropped 4 bases and J dropped 6; count of bases not matched to a gene: 9. The CDR3 has 15 residues. The germline V gene has CDR1 MNHNS and CDR2 SASEGT. This CDR3 is CASSGAASGSREQYF. The sequenced CDR3 bases are TGTGCCAGCAGTGGTGCGGCTAGCGGGAGTCGCGAG.

Turning to this clone: Read data end 3 residues before the CDR3 end; the end is taken from the germline J gene. This chain links TRBV5-1 with TRBJ2-5; 8 nucleotides line up with TRBD2. The trim removed 0 bases at V and 2 bases at J, leaving 6 bases unmatched. The CDR3 spans 16 residues. From germline, CDR1 is SGHRS and CDR2 YFSETQ. The CDR3 DNA, read in part, is TGCGCCAGCAGCTTGGATGCAGCGGGAGAACAAGAGACC. It specifies CASSLDAAGEQET. The CDR3 in its entirety is CASSLDAAGEQETQYF.

Turning to this clone: The read stops 3 residues short of the end of the CDR3; the missing end is completed from the germline J gene. The chain uses TRBV19 and TRBJ2-1; 12 bases map to TRBD2. The CDR3 consists of 18 residues. Trimming cost V 5 bases and J 0 bases; bases outside gene matches: 8. The germline gives CDR1 LNHDA, CDR2 SQIVND (reference sequence). The CDR3 DNA, read in part, is TGTGCCAGTAGTTCCCTAGCGGGGGGGCGCGGCTCCTACAATGAG. Protein product: CASSSLAGGRGSYNE. The full-length CDR3 reads as CASSSLAGGRGSYNEQFF.